The 14 T cell receptor beta chains below were found in one sample sequenced in a study of vaccination effects on CD4 cells after COVID-19. Sequencing in the ViraFEST assay came after antigen-specific CD4+ T cells had been expanded with viral peptide pools, which were used to stimulate PBMC. The authors isolated CD4+ T cells after 10 days of culture. It was two doses of either the BNT162b2 or mRNA-1273 vaccine that participants received. No cognate antigen is known for these TCRs. The assay was immunoSEQ multiplex PCR, and TCRdb's table has in-frame clones only and misses some. The table shows about 16,000 clones, with 60% to 85% occurring only once. The sample consisted of CD4+ T cells from PBMCs cultured with HCoV-NL63 spike peptides, taken after COVID-19 vaccination. The receptor source for this set is a human donor who received a COVID-19 vaccine.

The chain uses TRBV6-2 or TRBV6-3 and TRBJ1-1, with 9 bases aligning to TRBD1. The trim removed 5 bases at V and 3 bases at J, leaving 7 bases unmatched. The germline V gene has CDR1 MNHEY and CDR2 SVGEGT. CDR3 size: 15 residues. CDR3 DNA: TGTGCCAGCAGTGCCCCGGGACAGGGATACACTGAAGCTTTCTTT. It translates to CASSAPGQGYTEAFF.

The genes are TRBV20-1 and TRBJ1-5; D call uncertain. CDR1 and CDR2 (germline): DFQATT, SNEGSKA (reference sequence). V was clipped by 0 bases and J by 11 bases, with 8 bases between them. This CDR3 is built from 11 residues. CDR3 DNA: TGCAGTGCTAGAGATGTGGGGACCCAGCATTTT. Amino acids: CSARDVGTQHF.

This rearrangement joins TRBV13 to TRBJ2-7; D might be TRBD2 (6 bases). This CDR3 region has 15 residues. The V gene's germline CDR1 is PRHDT and CDR2 FYEKMQ (reference sequence). Trimming removed 5 bases at V and 0 bases at J, with 14 bases between. In nucleotides, the CDR3 is TGTGCCAGCAGCCCCAAATGGCGGGACTCCTACGAGCAGTACTTC. Amino acid sequence: CASSPKWRDSYEQYF.

The V gene is TRBV20-1, the J gene TRBJ2-7; TRBD2 matches 11 bases. V shed 3 bases and J 5 bases; nucleotides not matched to a gene: 6. Germline V lookup: CDR1 DFQATT, CDR2 SNEGSKA (reference sequence). The CDR3 runs to 14 residues. The CDR3 here is CSASPTSGTNEQYF. CDR3 in DNA: TGCAGTGCTAGTCCGACTAGCGGGACCAACGAGCAGTACTTC.

The chain employs TRBV7-2 and TRBJ2-7; 10 bases match TRBD1. This CDR3 contains 15 residues. Per the germline V gene, CDR1 is SGHTA and CDR2 is FQGNSA. Trimming cost V 5 bases and J 5 bases; bases outside gene matches: 9. The CDR3 DNA sequence: TGTGCCAGCAGCCAACCGGGACAGGGGAGGCACGAGCAGTACTTC. Residues: CASSQPGQGRHEQYF.

This chain connects TRBV7-3 to TRBJ2-5; 7 bases match TRBD1. Germline CDR1 SGHTA, CDR2 FQGTGA. V shed 5 bases and J 3 bases; nucleotides not matched to a gene: 3. The CDR3 is 13 residues long. The CDR3 bases are TGTGCCAGCAGCCCAACAGGGGAAGAGACCCAGTACTTC. It yields the protein CASSPTGEETQYF. Drawing the rest from reference TRBV7-3 and TRBJ2-5, the complete variable domain is GAGVSQTPSNKVTEKGKYVELRCDPISGHTALYWYRQSLGQGPEFLIYFQGTGAADDSGLPNDRFFAVRPEGSVSTLKIQRTERGDSAVYLCASSPTGEETQYFGPGTRLLVL.

This clone was counted only a few times. The chain has TRBV7-2 and TRBJ1-3, with D unclear. V lost 1 base and J 1 base, leaving 11 bases between the germline ends. Germline V CDR1 and CDR2: SGHTA, FQGNSA. The CDR3 is made up of 16 amino acids. As DNA, the CDR3 is TGTGCCAGCAGCTTAGACCCGGGGAAATCTGGAAACACCATATATTTT. As protein: CASSLDPGKSGNTIYF.

This clone was observed a single time. This chain links TRBV6-5 with TRBJ2-7, with D possibly matching TRBD1 (6 bases). Per the germline V gene, CDR1 is MNHEY and CDR2 is SVGAGI. CDR3 length: 13 residues. V dropped 7 bases and J dropped 5 bases, with 15 bases sitting between them. The CDR3 here is CASINRAKNEQYF. The CDR3, as DNA: TGTGCCAGCATAAACAGGGCTAAGAACGAGCAGTACTTC.

This clone showed up just once. This chain joins TRBV29-1 and TRBJ2-3; D tentatively reads TRBD1 or TRBD2 (5 bases each). The germline CDR1 and CDR2 sequences are SQVTM and ANQGSEA. V was clipped by 6 bases and J by 4 bases, with 14 bases between them. This CDR3 comprises 13 residues. This CDR3 is CSVRTQGADTQYF. The CDR3 bases are TGCAGCGTAAGGACTCAGGGAGCAGATACGCAGTATTTT.

This chain uses TRBV5-5 with TRBJ2-2; D is perhaps TRBD2 (6 bases). The length of the CDR3 is 15 residues. Trimming removed 0 bases at V and 5 bases at J, with 11 bases between. CDR1 is SGHKS and CDR2 is YYEKEE in the germline V gene (reference sequence). The CDR3 nucleotides are TGTGCCAGCAGCTTGGCGGGAGCGGCGACCGGGGAGCTGTTTTTT. Translation: CASSLAGAATGELFF.

The J gene is TRBJ2-3, the V gene TRBV4-3; possibly TRBD1 or TRBD2 for D (5 bases each). CDR3 length: 15 amino acids. V lost 0 bases and J lost 4, with 11 bases in between. CDR1 is LGHNA, CDR2 YSLEER, per germline. CDR3 in amino acids: CASSQDRGVPDTQYF. The DNA for the CDR3 is TGCGCCAGCAGCCAAGATAGGGGAGTACCAGATACGCAGTATTTT.

The J gene is TRBJ1-6, the V gene TRBV9; 9 nucleotides match TRBD1. With 4 bases clipped from V and 5 bases from J, the junction kept 4 bases outside the gene matches. The CDR3 spans 15 residues. Germline-derived CDR1 and CDR2 are SGDLS and YYNGEE. The CDR3 here is CASSWGQGNNSPLHF. CDR3 sequence (DNA): TGTGCCAGCAGCTGGGGACAGGGTAATAATTCACCCCTCCACTTT.

V gene TRBV5-1 combines with J gene TRBJ1-6; D ambiguous. Germline V gene data show CDR1 as SGHRS and CDR2 as YFSETQ. Trimming took off 4 bases at V and 2 bases at J, with 16 bases between the two ends. The CDR3 is 17 residues long. This CDR3 is CASSPTTSGPYNSPLHF. CDR3 in DNA: TGCGCCAGCAGCCCAACAACGAGCGGCCCCTATAATTCACCCCTCCACTTT.

This clone was seen a few times. The chain joins TRBV28 to TRBJ1-2, with D tentatively TRBD1 (5 bases). CDR1 and CDR2 from the germline V gene are MDHEN and SYDVKM. The CDR3 extends over 15 amino acids. V was clipped by 1 base and J by 4 bases, with 13 bases between them. CDR3 sequence (DNA): TGTGCCAGCAGTTTATCAGGCAGGGTCCTCTATGGCTACACCTTC. It specifies CASSLSGRVLYGYTF.